Presented here are 21 T cell receptor beta chains from one specimen sequenced in a study of a mutant IDH1 vaccine in newly diagnosed glioma. The time point here: week 35, safety follow-up. Doses comprised 300 ug of mutant IDH1 20-mer peptide each, plus topical imiquimod. Measured with immunoSEQ multiplex PCR; TCRdb has only the in-frame clones, and not every one. The data show 40,000 to 55,000 clones, 65% to 85% seen once. These TCRs are of unknown antigen specificity. Here the sequenced sample was PBMCs, taken from a glioma patient whose treatment included an IDH1 peptide vaccine. The receptor set was obtained from a man between 40 and 49 years old with glioma.

This rearrangement joins TRBV19 to TRBJ2-1; no clear D. The CDR3 runs 14 residues. CDR1 is LNHDA and CDR2 is SQIVND in the germline V gene (reference sequence). V shed 3 bases and J shed 3 bases, with 9 bases lying between them. The CDR3 region is CASSISRSYNEQFF. In DNA, the CDR3 is TGTGCCAGTAGTATTTCGCGGAGCTACAATGAGCAGTTCTTC.

The rearrangement uses TRBV5-6 and TRBJ1-1; TRBD1 matches 8 bases. V was pared by 2 bases and J by 4 bases, with 4 bases of the junction left unmatched. Germline-derived CDR1 and CDR2 are SGHDT and YYEEEE. CDR3 length: 14 amino acids. The CDR3 bases are TGTGCCAGCAGCTTTGGACAGGGCGGCACTGAAGCTTTCTTT. Translated: CASSFGQGGTEAFF.

The rearrangement uses TRBV2 and TRBJ2-2; either TRBD1 or TRBD2 may fit D (6 bases each). The CDR3 contains 14 residues. Germline CDR1 SNHLY, CDR2 FYNNEI. The V end lost 7 bases, the J end lost 5 bases, and 14 bases lay between the germline ends. The CDR3 reads CASIKGGRTGELFF. The DNA for the CDR3 is TGTGCCAGCATAAAGGGGGGCAGGACCGGGGAGCTGTTTTTT.

The chain carries TRBV5-1 and TRBJ1-5; D is undetermined. Germline V gene lookup returns CDR1 SGHRS and CDR2 YFSETQ. The V gene lost 6 bases and the J gene lost 4 bases, with 5 bases spanning the gap. The length of the CDR3 is 11 residues. The CDR3 DNA is TGCGCCAGCAATGGGAATCAGCCCCAGCATTTT. Amino acids: CASNGNQPQHF.

This sequence joins TRBV6-6 and TRBJ2-5, with D possibly called TRBD1 or TRBD2 (5 bases each). The assigned J gene may be wrong: the sequence end matches TRBJ2-7 better. Germline-derived CDR1 and CDR2 are MNHNY and SVGAGI (reference sequence). The CDR3 totals 15 residues. CDR3 in amino acids: CASSPSGAYSYEQYF. CDR3 bases: TGTGCCAGCAGCCCCTCCGGGGCGTACTCCTACGAGCAGTACTTC.

This clone was detected only a few times. The gene calls are TRBV6-1 and TRBJ1-3, with D unclear. CDR1 MNHNS and CDR2 SASEGT come from the germline V gene. CDR3 length equals 15 residues. V dropped 1 base and J dropped 2 bases, with 9 bases sitting between them. The DNA of the CDR3 is TGTGCCAGCAGTGAAGTCAGTAAACCTGGAAACACCATATATTTT. It translates to CASSEVSKPGNTIYF.

V usage is TRBV5-5 and J usage is TRBJ2-5; D gene uncertain. Trimming removed 0 bases from V and 1 base from J, with 4 bases in between. The CDR3 contains 13 residues. CDR1 SGHKS and CDR2 YYEKEE come from the germline V gene (reference sequence). The CDR3: CASSLAFQETQYF. The DNA of the CDR3 is TGTGCCAGCAGCTTGGCGTTCCAAGAGACCCAGTACTTC.

The rearrangement joins TRBV2 to TRBJ1-2; D gene unclear. V was pared by 3 bases and J by 0 bases, with 8 bases between. This CDR3 is built from 14 residues. CDR1 SNHLY and CDR2 FYNNEI come from the germline V gene. The CDR3 is CASSDPLSNYGYTF. CDR3 bases: TGTGCCAGCAGTGACCCTCTTTCTAACTATGGCTACACCTTC. The full variable domain, with the rest looked up from reference TRBV2 and TRBJ1-2, is EPEVTQTPSHQVTQMGQEVILRCVPISNHLYFYWYRQILGQKVEFLVSFYNNEISEKSEIFDDQFSVERPDGSNFTLKIRSTKLEDSAMYFCASSDPLSNYGYTFGSGTRLTVV.

The chain couples TRBV30 to TRBJ2-2; TRBD2 agrees at 8 bases. The length of the CDR3 is 16 residues. V was clipped by 1 base and J by 5 bases; unmatched bases: 9. Per germline, CDR1 GTSNPN and CDR2 SVGIG (reference sequence). In DNA, the CDR3 is TGTGCCTGGAGTGGAGGAGCGGGGGCGTGGACCGGGGAGCTGTTTTTT. It encodes CAWSGGAGAWTGELFF.

The chain uses TRBV5-1 and TRBJ2-7, with D possibly being TRBD1 (6 bases). Germline assignment: CDR1 SGHRS and CDR2 YFSETQ. V dropped 0 bases and J dropped 3 bases, with 13 bases sitting between them. The CDR3 is made up of 15 amino acids. CDR3 sequence: CASSLGSGEIYEQYF. The CDR3 coding sequence is TGCGCCAGCAGCTTGGGGTCAGGGGAGATCTACGAGCAGTACTTC.

The chain employs TRBV4-1 and TRBJ1-2, with TRBD1 matching 7 bases. The junction had 5 bases not matched to a gene; V was cut back by 0 bases and J by 4 bases. From germline, CDR1 is MGHRA and CDR2 YSYEKL. This CDR3 spans 15 amino acids. CDR3 in amino acids: CASSQDLDRAYGYTF. In DNA form, the CDR3 reads TGCGCCAGCAGCCAAGACCTCGACAGGGCCTATGGCTACACCTTC.

CDR3 protein: CASSRGQGATNEKLFF. The DNA for the CDR3 is TGTGCCAGCAGCCGTGGACAGGGGGCTACTAATGAAAAACTGTTTTTT. The V and J genes are TRBV9 and TRBJ1-4, with 11 bases aligning to TRBD1. V shed 4 bases and J 2 bases; nucleotides not matched to a gene: 4. This CDR3 is 16 amino acids long. The germline CDR1 and CDR2 sequences are SGDLS and YYNGEE.

The rearrangement links TRBV19 to TRBJ2-7; tentative D call: TRBD1 (6 bases). The germline CDR1 and CDR2 sequences are LNHDA and SQIVND (reference sequence). Trimming cost V 6 bases and J 4 bases, with 10 bases left between them. The CDR3 length is 12 residues. The chain's CDR3 is CASSVQGYEQYF. In DNA form, the CDR3 reads TGTGCCAGTAGCGTACAGGGTTACGAGCAGTACTTC.

The chain links TRBV6-1 to TRBJ2-5; 13 bases are shared with TRBD2. Germline values: CDR1 MNHNS, CDR2 SASEGT. This CDR3 contains 18 residues. J gave up 2 bases and V 4 bases, and 10 bases lay outside the gene matches. The DNA of the CDR3 is TGTGCCAGCAGTGGCTCTACACCGGGACTAGCGGGACAAGAGACCCAGTACTTC. It translates to CASSGSTPGLAGQETQYF.

V is TRBV6-5 and J is TRBJ1-2; unclear D gene. Germline V gives CDR1 MNHEY, CDR2 SVGAGI. V lost 2 bases, J lost 2 bases, and 9 bases lay in between. The length of the CDR3 is 14 residues. CDR3 sequence (DNA): TGTGCCAGCAGTTACCGGGCACTGAACTATGGCTACACCTTC. Protein product: CASSYRALNYGYTF.

The rearrangement joins TRBV6-6 to TRBJ1-6; D gene unclear. The V end was cut by 5 bases, the J end by 9 bases, with 17 bases between. The CDR3 is 15 amino acids. Germline CDR1 MNHNY, CDR2 SVGAGI (reference sequence). CDR3 sequence: CASSKTGSKGSPLHF. In nucleotides, the CDR3 is TGTGCCAGCAGTAAAACCGGGAGCAAGGGTTCACCCCTCCACTTT.

This chain uses TRBV5-1 with TRBJ2-2; D gene uncertain. Trimming cost V 0 bases and J 1 base, with 7 bases left between them. The germline V gene has CDR1 SGHRS and CDR2 YFSETQ. CDR3 size: 15 residues. The CDR3 protein is CASSLDKQNTGELFF. CDR3 sequence (DNA): TGCGCCAGCAGCTTGGATAAACAGAACACCGGGGAGCTGTTTTTT.

This clone was counted a single time. The chain employs TRBV7-2 and TRBJ2-2; no clear D gene. This CDR3 region has 14 residues. V shed 3 bases and J shed 5 bases, with 10 bases lying between them. The germline gives CDR1 SGHTA, CDR2 FQGNSA. In DNA, the CDR3 is TGTGCCAGCAGCTTGACCTGGAAGACCGGGGAGCTGTTTTTT. Encoded protein: CASSLTWKTGELFF.

V is TRBV2 and J is TRBJ2-5; D is uncertain. The germline gives CDR1 SNHLY, CDR2 FYNNEI. With 4 bases removed from V and 1 base from J, the gap between germline ends came to 10 bases. This CDR3 has 14 amino acids. The CDR3 region is CASSAVVPQETQYF. CDR3 bases: TGTGCCAGCAGTGCGGTAGTTCCCCAAGAGACCCAGTACTTC.

The chain carries TRBV9 and TRBJ2-7, with D possibly TRBD1 on 6 matching bases. The CDR3 sequence is 14 residues long. Germline V gene data show CDR1 as SGDLS and CDR2 as YYNGEE. V dropped 0 bases and J dropped 0 bases, with 7 bases sitting between them. The CDR3 loop reads CASSVADSSYEQYF. In nucleotides, the CDR3 is TGTGCCAGCAGCGTAGCGGACAGCTCCTACGAGCAGTACTTC.

The V and J genes are TRBV6-1 and TRBJ1-2, with D possibly TRBD1 on 6 matching bases. V was trimmed by 6 bases and J by 4 bases, leaving 18 bases between them. The CDR3 runs to 15 residues. Germline CDR1 is MNHNS and CDR2 is SASEGT. As DNA, the CDR3 is TGTGCCAGCAGGGGGCTAGGGGGGGTAGGCTATGGCTACACCTTC. This translates into CASRGLGGVGYGYTF.